What follows describes a single T cell receptor beta chain. Treatment in this sample: 15 to 20 received Ad26.COV2.S at low or high dose, single or two shots; about 5 received placebo; per-sample allocation not given. Material that was analyzed had been drawn on day 63 after the first vaccine or placebo injection. This record comes from a study of Ad26.COV2.S vaccination and SARS-CoV-2 variants. The CDR3 length is 12 residues. CDR1 and CDR2 from the germline V gene are GTSNPN and SVGIG (reference sequence). Deletions cut 0 bases from V and 2 bases from J, with 4 bases between. Some clones are missing from TCRdb's copy, which holds only in-frame ones; the method was immunoSEQ multiplex PCR. Of 290,000 or so clones listed, about 89% are singletons.

This TCR was recovered from a person aged 18-65 years who received the Ad26.COV2.S COVID-19 vaccine or a placebo. The chain uses TRBV30 and TRBJ1-2; D unresolved. The sequences come from peripheral blood, collected in a trial of Ad26.COV2.S vaccine versus placebo. Here the CDR3 DNA reads TGTGCCTGGAGTGTACAGAACTATGGCTACACCTTC. Amino acid sequence: CAWSVQNYGYTF.